This T cell receptor beta chain appears in the sequencing data of a study of cytomegalovirus exposure and HLA in healthy donors. The wider study: Researchers previously reported finding about 110 million unique TCR beta sequences from 150 million to 200 million T cells. Roughly 80% of approximately 400 genotyped donors fell in the Caucasian-associated ancestry cluster.

Points on this clone: Its target is not known.

PCR employed 60 Vbeta and 13 Jbeta primers. Sequencing used immunoSEQ multiplex PCR; TCRdb keeps in-frame clones, though not all of them. Of more than 110,000 clones in the sample, roughly 77% are singletons; the top ten hold over 3%. Broader study findings: Later analysis indicated greater clonal expansion among HLA-associated TCR beta chains than among equally common other chains. Altogether, 170 or so TCR beta chains were recorded as cytomegalovirus-associated.

From germline, CDR1 is SQVTM and CDR2 ANQGSEA. The CDR3 is made up of 13 amino acids. The ends were cut back, 5 bases at V and 5 bases at J, with 15 bases in the middle. Sequenced sample: PBMCs. The receptor comes from a female donor in good health and CMV-seronegative. The chain has TRBV29-1 and TRBJ1-1; D ambiguous. The CDR3 reads CSVTRGFGTEAFF. As DNA, the CDR3 is TGCAGCGTTACCCGGGGTTTTGGGACTGAAGCTTTCTTT.